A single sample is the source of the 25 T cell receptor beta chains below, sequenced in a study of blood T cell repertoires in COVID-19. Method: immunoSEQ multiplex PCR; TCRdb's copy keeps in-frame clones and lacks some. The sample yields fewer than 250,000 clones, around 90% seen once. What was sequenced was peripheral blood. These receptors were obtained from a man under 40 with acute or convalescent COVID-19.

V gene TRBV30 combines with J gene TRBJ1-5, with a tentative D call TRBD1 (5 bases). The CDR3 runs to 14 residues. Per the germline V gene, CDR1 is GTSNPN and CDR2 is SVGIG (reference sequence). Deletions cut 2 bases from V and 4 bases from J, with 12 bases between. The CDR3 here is CAWSSTGRNQPQHF. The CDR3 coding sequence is TGTGCCTGGAGTTCAACAGGCCGGAATCAGCCCCAGCATTTT.

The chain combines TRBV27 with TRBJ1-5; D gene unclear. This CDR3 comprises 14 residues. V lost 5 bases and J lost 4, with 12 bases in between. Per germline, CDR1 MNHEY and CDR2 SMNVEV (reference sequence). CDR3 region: CASSQWALNQPQHF. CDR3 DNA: TGTGCCAGCAGTCAATGGGCCCTAAATCAGCCCCAGCATTTT.

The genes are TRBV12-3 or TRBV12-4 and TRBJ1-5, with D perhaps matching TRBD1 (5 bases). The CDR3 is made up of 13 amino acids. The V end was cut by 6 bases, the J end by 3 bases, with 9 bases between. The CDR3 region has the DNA TGTGCCAGCAGGCGACAGCCCAATCAGCCCCAGCATTTT. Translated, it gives CASRRQPNQPQHF.

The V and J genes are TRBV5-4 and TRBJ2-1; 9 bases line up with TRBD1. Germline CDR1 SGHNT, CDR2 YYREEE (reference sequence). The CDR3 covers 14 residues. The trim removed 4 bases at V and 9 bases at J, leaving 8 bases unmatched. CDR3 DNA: TGTGCCAGCAGCGCCCGGGACAGGGATGGTGAGCAGTTCTTC. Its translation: CASSARDRDGEQFF.

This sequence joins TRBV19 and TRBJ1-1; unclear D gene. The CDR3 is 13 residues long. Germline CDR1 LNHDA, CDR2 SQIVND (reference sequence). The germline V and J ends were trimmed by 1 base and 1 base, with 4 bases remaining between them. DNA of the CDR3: TGTGCCAGTAGTATAGTGAGGAACACTGAAGCTTTCTTT. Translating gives CASSIVRNTEAFF.

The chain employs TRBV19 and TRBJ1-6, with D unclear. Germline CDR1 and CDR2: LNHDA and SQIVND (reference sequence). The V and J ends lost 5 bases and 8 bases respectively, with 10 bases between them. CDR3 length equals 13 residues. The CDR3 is CASSAISDSPLHF. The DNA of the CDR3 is TGTGCCAGTAGTGCCATCTCGGATTCACCCCTCCACTTT.

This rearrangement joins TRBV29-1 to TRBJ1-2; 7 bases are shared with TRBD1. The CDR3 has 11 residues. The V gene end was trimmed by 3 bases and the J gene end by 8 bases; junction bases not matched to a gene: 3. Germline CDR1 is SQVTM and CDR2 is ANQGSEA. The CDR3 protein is CSVERGRGYTF. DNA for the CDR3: TGCAGCGTTGAGAGGGGGCGAGGCTACACCTTC.

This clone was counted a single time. The CDR3 spells CASSETGGYEQYF. The CDR3 nucleotides read TGTGCCAGCAGTGAAACAGGGGGCTACGAGCAGTACTTC. This chain links TRBV28 with TRBJ2-7, with 8 bases that match TRBD1. The CDR3 has 13 amino acids. The junction had 3 bases not matched to a gene; V was cut back by 5 bases and J by 3 bases. Germline V gene sequence: CDR1 MDHEN, CDR2 SYDVKM.

This chain's CDR3 is CASSPGGAKETQYF. The CDR3, as DNA: TGCGCCAGCAGCCCGGGTGGGGCAAAAGAGACCCAGTACTTC. The V and J genes are TRBV5-1 and TRBJ2-5; possibly TRBD1 for D (5 bases). Germline lookup yields CDR1 SGHRS and CDR2 YFSETQ. Trimming took 4 bases from V and 3 from J, leaving 13 bases between them. This CDR3 spans 14 amino acids.

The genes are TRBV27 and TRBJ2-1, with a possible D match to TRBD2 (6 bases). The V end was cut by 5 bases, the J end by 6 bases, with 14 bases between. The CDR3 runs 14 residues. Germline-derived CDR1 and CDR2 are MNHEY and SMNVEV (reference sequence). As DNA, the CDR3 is TGTGCCAGCAGTAGATGGGGGGACGGCAATGAGCAGTTCTTC. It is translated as CASSRWGDGNEQFF.

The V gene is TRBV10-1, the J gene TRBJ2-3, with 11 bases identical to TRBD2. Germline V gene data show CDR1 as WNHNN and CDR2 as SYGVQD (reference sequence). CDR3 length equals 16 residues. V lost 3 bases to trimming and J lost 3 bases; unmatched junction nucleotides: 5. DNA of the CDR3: TGCGCCAGCAGTGAACTAGCGGGAGCAGTTACAGATACGCAGTATTTT. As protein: CASSELAGAVTDTQYF.

The CDR3 nucleotides are TGCAGCGCCCGAAAGGTAGCGGGAAGGACAGATACGCAGTATTTT. This codes for CSARKVAGRTDTQYF. The chain links TRBV29-1 to TRBJ2-3; the match to TRBD2 covers 8 bases. There are 15 residues in the CDR3. V dropped 7 bases and J dropped 3; count of bases not matched to a gene: 12. Germline CDR1 is SQVTM and CDR2 is ANQGSEA.

The CDR3 DNA reads as TGTGCCAGTAATCCACAGGGGGCGAGCAATCAGCCCCAGCATTTT. This encodes CASNPQGASNQPQHF. J is TRBJ1-5 and V is TRBV19; TRBD1 matches 9 bases. CDR3 size: 15 residues. V was pared by 7 bases and J by 1 base, with 5 bases of the junction left unmatched. Germline-derived CDR1 and CDR2 are LNHDA and SQIVND (reference sequence).

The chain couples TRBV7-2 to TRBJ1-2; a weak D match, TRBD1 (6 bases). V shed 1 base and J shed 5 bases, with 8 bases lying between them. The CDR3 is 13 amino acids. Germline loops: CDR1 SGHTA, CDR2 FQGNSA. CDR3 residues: CASSLEGGYGYTF. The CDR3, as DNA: TGTGCCAGCAGCTTAGAAGGGGGTTATGGCTACACCTTC. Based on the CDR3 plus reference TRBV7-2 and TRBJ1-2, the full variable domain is GAGVSQSPSNKVTEKGKDVELRCDPISGHTALYWYRQSLGQGLEFLIYFQGNSAPDKSGLPSDRFSAERTGGSVSTLTIQRTQQEDSAVYLCASSLEGGYGYTFGSGTRLTVV.

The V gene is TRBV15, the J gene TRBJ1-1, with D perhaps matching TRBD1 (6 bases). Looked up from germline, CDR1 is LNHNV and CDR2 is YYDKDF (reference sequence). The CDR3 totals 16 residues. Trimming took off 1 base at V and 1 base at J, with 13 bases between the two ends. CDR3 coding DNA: TGTGCCACCAGCAGAGTAGCAGGGGCGAGGAACACTGAAGCTTTCTTT. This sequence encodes CATSRVAGARNTEAFF.

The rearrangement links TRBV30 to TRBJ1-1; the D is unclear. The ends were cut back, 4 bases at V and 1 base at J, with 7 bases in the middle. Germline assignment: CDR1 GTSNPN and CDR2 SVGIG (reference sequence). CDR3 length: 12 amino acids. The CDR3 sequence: CAWIWANTEAFF. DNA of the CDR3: TGTGCCTGGATCTGGGCGAACACTGAAGCTTTCTTT.

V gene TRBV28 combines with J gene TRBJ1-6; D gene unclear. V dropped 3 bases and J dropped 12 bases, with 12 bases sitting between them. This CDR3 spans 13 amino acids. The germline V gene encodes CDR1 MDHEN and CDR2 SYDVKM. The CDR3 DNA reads TGTGCCAGCAGTTTCGGCCAAAACAGACCCCTCCACTTT. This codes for CASSFGQNRPLHF. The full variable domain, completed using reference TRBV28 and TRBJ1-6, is DVKVTQSSRYLVKRTGEKVFLECVQDMDHENMFWYRQDPGLGLRLIYFSYDVKMKEKGDIPEGYSVSREKKERFSLILESASTNQTSMYLCASSFGQNRPLHFGNGTRLTVT.

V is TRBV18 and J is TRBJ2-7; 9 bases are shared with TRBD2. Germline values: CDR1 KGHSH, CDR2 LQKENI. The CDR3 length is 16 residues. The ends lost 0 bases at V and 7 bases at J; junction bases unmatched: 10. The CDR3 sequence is CASSPPAGGPLGEQYF. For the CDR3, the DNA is TGTGCCAGCTCACCACCGGCGGGAGGGCCTCTTGGAGAGCAGTACTTC.

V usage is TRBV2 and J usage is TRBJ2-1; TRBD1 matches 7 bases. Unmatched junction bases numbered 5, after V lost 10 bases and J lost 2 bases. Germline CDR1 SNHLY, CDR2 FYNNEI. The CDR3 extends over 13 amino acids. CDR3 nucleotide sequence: TGTGCCACCGGGACAGCAGCCTACAATGAGCAGTTCTTC. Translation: CATGTAAYNEQFF. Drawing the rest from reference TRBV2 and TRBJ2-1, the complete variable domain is EPEVTQTPSHQVTQMGQEVILRCVPISNHLYFYWYRQILGQKVEFLVSFYNNEISEKSEIFDDQFSVERPDGSNFTLKIRSTKLEDSAMYFCATGTAAYNEQFFGPGTRLTVL.

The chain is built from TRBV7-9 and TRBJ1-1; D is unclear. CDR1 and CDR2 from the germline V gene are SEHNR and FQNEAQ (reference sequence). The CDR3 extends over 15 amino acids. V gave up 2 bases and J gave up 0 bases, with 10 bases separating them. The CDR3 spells CASSLFGSMNTEAFF. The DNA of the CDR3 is TGTGCCAGCAGCTTATTTGGGAGTATGAACACTGAAGCTTTCTTT.

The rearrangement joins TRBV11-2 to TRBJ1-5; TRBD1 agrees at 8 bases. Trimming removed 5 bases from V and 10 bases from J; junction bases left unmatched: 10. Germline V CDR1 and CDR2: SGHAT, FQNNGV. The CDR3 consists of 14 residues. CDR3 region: CASSPDRAFGPQHF. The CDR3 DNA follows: TGTGCCAGCAGCCCGGACAGGGCATTTGGTCCCCAGCATTTT.

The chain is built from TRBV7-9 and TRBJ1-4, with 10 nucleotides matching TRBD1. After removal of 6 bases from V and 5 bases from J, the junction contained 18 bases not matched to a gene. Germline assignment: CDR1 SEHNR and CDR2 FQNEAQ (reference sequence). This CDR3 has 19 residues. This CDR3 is CASSHGGDRGRRSNEKLFF. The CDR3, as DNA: TGTGCCAGCAGTCACGGAGGCGACAGGGGGCGCCGATCGAATGAAAAACTGTTTTTT.

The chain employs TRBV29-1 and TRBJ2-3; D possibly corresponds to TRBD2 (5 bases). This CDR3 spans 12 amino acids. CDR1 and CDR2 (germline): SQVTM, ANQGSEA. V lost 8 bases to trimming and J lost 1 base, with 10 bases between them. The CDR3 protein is CSTLAGTDTQYF. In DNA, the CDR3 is TGCAGCACCCTAGCCGGCACAGATACGCAGTATTTT.

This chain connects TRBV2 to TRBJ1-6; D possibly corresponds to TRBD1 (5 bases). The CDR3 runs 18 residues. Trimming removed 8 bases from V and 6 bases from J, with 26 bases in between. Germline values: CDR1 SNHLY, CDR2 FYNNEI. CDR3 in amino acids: CASVYAGTKQRSNSPLHF. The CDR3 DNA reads TGTGCCAGCGTCTATGCGGGGACGAAACAAAGAAGTAATTCACCCCTCCACTTT.

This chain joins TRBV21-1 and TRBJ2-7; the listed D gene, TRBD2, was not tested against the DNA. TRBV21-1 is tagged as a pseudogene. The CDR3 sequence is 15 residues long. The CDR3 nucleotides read TGTGCCAGCAGCAAAACCGGGACTAGCGGGATTGAGCAGTACTTC. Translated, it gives CASSKTGTSGIEQYF.